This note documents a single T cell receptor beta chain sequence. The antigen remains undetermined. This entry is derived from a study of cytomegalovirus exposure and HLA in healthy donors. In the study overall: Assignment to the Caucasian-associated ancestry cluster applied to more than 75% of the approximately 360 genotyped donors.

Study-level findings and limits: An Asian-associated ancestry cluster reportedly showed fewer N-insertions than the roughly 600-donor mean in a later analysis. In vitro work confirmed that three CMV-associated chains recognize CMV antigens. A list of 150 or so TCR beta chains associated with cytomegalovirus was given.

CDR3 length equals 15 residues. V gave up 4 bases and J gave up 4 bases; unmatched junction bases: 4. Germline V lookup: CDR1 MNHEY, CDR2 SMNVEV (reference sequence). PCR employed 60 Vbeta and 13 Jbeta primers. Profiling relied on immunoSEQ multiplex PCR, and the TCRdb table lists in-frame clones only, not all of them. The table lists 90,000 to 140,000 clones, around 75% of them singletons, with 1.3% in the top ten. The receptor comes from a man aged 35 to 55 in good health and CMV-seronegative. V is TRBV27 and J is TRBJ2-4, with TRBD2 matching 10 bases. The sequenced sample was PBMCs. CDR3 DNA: TGTGCCAGCAGTTGGGTAGCGGGGGGTAAAAACATTCAGTACTTC. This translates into CASSWVAGGKNIQYF.